This T cell receptor (beta chain) derives from a study of blood T cell repertoires in COVID-19. Study at large: Sites across the United States, Italy and Spain contributed samples from acute and convalescent COVID-19.

V dropped 3 bases and J dropped 9; count of bases not matched to a gene: 11. The CDR3 covers 17 residues. Germline CDR1 and CDR2: SGHTA and FQGTGA. Participants had their cohort set by participant-reported clinical history. Original data processing: How many nucleated cells were present was estimated from reference gene primer amplification. TCRdb's copy holds only in-frame clones and misses some; the assay was immunoSEQ multiplex PCR. That table gives V, J and clone size, and the DNA gave D and trimming. The table shows about 190,000 clones, with 60% to 80% occurring only once. The sequence came from a woman aged 45-65 years who had recovered from COVID-19. The genes are TRBV7-3 and TRBJ2-1; TRBD2 matches 13 bases. Sequencing input: PBMCs or T cells enriched from blood (not recorded which). Written as DNA, the CDR3 is TGTGCCAGCAGCTTTAACGGACTAGCGGGGGCCGGGGTTGAGCAGTTCTTC. Translation: CASSFNGLAGAGVEQFF.